These 2 T cell receptor beta chains were all obtained from the same sample, sequenced in a study of T-cell reconstitution after alpha-beta-depleted transplantation in children. Unique molecular identifiers were used in preparing the TCRbeta library. TCRdb re-analysed the PCR reads in MiXCR, keeping a single row per CDR3 protein. This table has 550,000 to 800,000 distinct CDR3 sequences, around 14% appearing once. The sequencing used PBMCs, collected before TCRalphabeta/CD19-depleted stem cell transplant. The origin of the receptors is a girl aged 2 to 9 with congenital amegakaryocytic thrombocytopenia, due to receive a stem cell transplant.

The chain has TRBV20-1 and TRBJ2-7, with 11 bases aligning to TRBD1. CDR1 is DFQATT and CDR2 is SNEGSKA in the germline V gene (reference sequence). The CDR3 has 15 amino acids. V dropped 6 bases and J dropped 4; count of bases not matched to a gene: 11. This CDR3 reads CSAADRTGGLYEQYF. In DNA, the CDR3 is TGCAGTGCCGCGGATAGGACAGGGGGCTTGTACGAGCAGTACTTC.

The CDR3 spells CASSQDLRGTLQETQYF. In DNA form, the CDR3 reads TGTGCCAGCAGCCAAGATCTTCGCGGGACGCTACAAGAGACCCAGTACTTC. The rearrangement uses TRBV3-1 and TRBJ2-5, with D maybe TRBD2 (6 bases). Between the trimmed V and J ends, which lost 0 bases and 2 bases, there was a span of 16 bases. CDR1 is LGHDT and CDR2 is YNNKEL in the germline V gene (reference sequence). The CDR3 spans 17 residues.